This T cell receptor (beta chain) was documented in a study of Graves' ophthalmopathy and Graves' hyperthyroidism. The diagnosis combined clinical symptoms, thyroxine, TRAb, thyroid ultrasound and orbital computed tomography scans. The germline V gene encodes CDR1 SGHAT and CDR2 FQNNGV. V gave up 2 bases and J gave up 7 bases, with 11 bases separating them. This CDR3 is 13 amino acids long. RNA transcripts served as template for amplifying TCR beta CDR3 sequences. Second-round multiplex PCR came after first-round RT-PCR with HTBI primers. TCRdb processed the multiplex PCR reads anew with MiXCR; each CDR3 protein has one entry. This sample has a few hundred thousand distinct CDR3 sequences, with about a sixth found just once. This clonotype has ten or more counts.

This sequence was found in an adult man with Graves' ophthalmopathy. Sequencing input: peripheral blood. V is TRBV11-2 and J is TRBJ1-2; TRBD1 is a possible D gene (5 bases). The CDR3 DNA is TGTGCCAGCAGCTTAAGGGACGCAATTGGCTACACCTTC. As protein: CASSLRDAIGYTF.